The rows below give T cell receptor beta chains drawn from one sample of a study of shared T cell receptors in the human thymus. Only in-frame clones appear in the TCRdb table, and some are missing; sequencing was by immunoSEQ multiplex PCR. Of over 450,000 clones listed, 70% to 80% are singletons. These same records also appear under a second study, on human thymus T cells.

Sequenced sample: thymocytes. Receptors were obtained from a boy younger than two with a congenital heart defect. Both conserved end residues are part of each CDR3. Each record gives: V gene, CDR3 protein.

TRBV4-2	CASSRWTEVHPYEQYF
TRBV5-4	CASSFGLVKNIQYF
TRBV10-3	CAIRISQGGQETQYF
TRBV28	CASSPTVLYSNQPQHF
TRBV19	CASSLHPSGWNTGELFF
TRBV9	CASSAGLAGGPETQYF
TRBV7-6	CASSLVGGAVSSYNEQFF
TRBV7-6	CARGLTGIGGELFF
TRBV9	CASSVGGDSYGYTF
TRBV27	CASSLFADRGDTQYF
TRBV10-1	CASSGGVWRESPYEQYF
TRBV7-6	CASSSGAQYF
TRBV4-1	CASSQAAGGIYEQYF
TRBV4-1	CASSQEGPSGPYNEQFF
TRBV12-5	CASGRDLAGNKVPYEQYF
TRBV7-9	CASSSRDRGRYEQYF
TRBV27	CASSRPGLAGGWDEQFF
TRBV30	CAWSFPMSPDTQYF
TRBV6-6	CASSYSGTAADTQYF
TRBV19	CASSSRRREGPYEQYF
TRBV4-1	CASSQDPGTSGSHEQYF
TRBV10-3	CAISGREGTGELFF
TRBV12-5	CASGEGEGNQPQHF
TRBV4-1	CASSRPGTSGYNEQFF
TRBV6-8	CASSTGHEAGGQETQYF
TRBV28	CASSLGHTFNYEQYF
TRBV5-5	CASSGRPTSGNYNEQFF
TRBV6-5	CASSYSAGGSSYEQYF
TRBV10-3	CAISESSPFLAGEWTDTQYF
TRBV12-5	CASGCGDTEAFF
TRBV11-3	CASRHPLVGGHF
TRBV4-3	CASSQDRGNYGYTF
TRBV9	CASSVGAGTTYGYTF
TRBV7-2	CASSLVSGGSTDTQYF
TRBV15	CATSRDKGLAGALAKNIQYF
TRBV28	CASSSGQARWGELFF
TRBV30	CAGGTGNTYEQYF
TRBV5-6	CASSLGSGSSYEQYF
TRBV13	CASSDRATIPRGQETQYF
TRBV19	CASRSTTQHF
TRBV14	CASSQEGRESSTDTQYF
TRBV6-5	CASSYSGTSGSDEQYF
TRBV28	CASSSQARYFTDNEQFF
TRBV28	CASSLTAGNTEAFF
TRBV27	CASRSSGSKGQTQYF
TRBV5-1	CASSSGTGGGANSPLHF
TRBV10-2	CASSVRGQPQHF
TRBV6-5	CASSRDRGIEAFF
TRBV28	CASSLRGRGGYNEQFF
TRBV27	CASTFEGGYNEQFF
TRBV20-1	CSASYREAFF
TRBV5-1	CASSPNRYPGTQYF
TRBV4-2	CASSRNRGRLAGEDTDTQYF
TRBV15	CATSRGRELTPETQYF
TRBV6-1	CASSEPGGFYEQYF
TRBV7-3	CASSLKMPGNTGELFF
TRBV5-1	CASSFGQGSPYEQYF
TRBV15	CATSRGLAGERSTGELFF
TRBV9	CASSPPGDREAETQYF
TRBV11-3	CASSFRQENTEAFF